The 30 T cell receptor beta chains listed next were all sequenced from one sample in a study of shared clonotypes between healthy human individuals. Profiling relied on immunoSEQ multiplex PCR, and the TCRdb table lists in-frame clones only, not all of them. Here the sample spans over 1.5 million clones, approximately 98% being singletons. Sequenced material: naive CD4+ T cells sorted from blood. The sample's subset: CD45RA+ positively selected. All receptors derive from a man aged 30 to 45 in good health.

The CDR3 bases are TGTGCCAGCAGCCTCTTCGGAACAGGAATGAACACTGAAGCTTTCTTT. Its translation: CASSLFGTGMNTEAFF. The chain links TRBV7-8 to TRBJ1-1, with D possibly TRBD1 on 5 matching bases. This CDR3 has 16 amino acids. Germline V gene data show CDR1 as SGHVS and CDR2 as FQNEAQ. Trimming took 5 bases from V and 0 from J, leaving 16 bases between them.

This chain connects TRBV13 to TRBJ1-1, with a tentative D call TRBD1 (5 bases). V was shortened by 8 bases and J by 1 base, with 5 bases between the two germline ends. CDR3 size: 11 residues. Looked up from germline, CDR1 is PRHDT and CDR2 is FYEKMQ (reference sequence). The CDR3 loop reads CASDRNTEAFF. The CDR3 region has the DNA TGTGCCAGCGACAGGAACACTGAAGCTTTCTTT. Drawing the rest from reference TRBV13 and TRBJ1-1, the complete variable domain is AAGVIQSPRHLIKEKRETATLKCYPIPRHDTVYWYQQGPGQDPQFLISFYEKMQSDKGSIPDRFSAQQFSDYHSELNMSSLELGDSALYFCASDRNTEAFFGQGTRLTVV.

Here the CDR3 DNA reads TGTGCCAGCCACCCCTCACCAGGGACAGGGGGCGGGGAGCTGTTTTTT. It codes for CASHPSPGTGGGELFF. The rearrangement uses TRBV5-4 and TRBJ2-2, with 11 bases identical to TRBD1. This CDR3 contains 16 residues. Germline V CDR1 and CDR2: SGHNT, YYREEE (reference sequence). With 7 bases clipped from V and 7 bases from J, the junction kept 12 bases outside the gene matches.

V is TRBV25-1 and J is TRBJ1-2; D not resolved. This CDR3 region has 14 residues. Germline values: CDR1 MGHDK, CDR2 SYGVNS. Trimming took off 1 base at V and 7 bases at J, with 13 bases between the two ends. CDR3 in amino acids: CASSESGGKVGYTF. CDR3 nucleotide sequence: TGTGCCAGCAGTGAATCGGGAGGAAAAGTTGGCTACACCTTC.

The CDR3: CASSFYPLATSSYNEQFF. As DNA, the CDR3 is TGTGCCAGCAGCTTTTATCCCTTAGCGACCAGCTCCTACAATGAGCAGTTCTTC. V usage is TRBV7-2 and J usage is TRBJ2-1; D perhaps matches TRBD2 (5 bases). V lost 3 bases to trimming and J lost 0 bases, with 18 bases between them. CDR3 length: 18 amino acids. Germline CDR1 SGHTA, CDR2 FQGNSA.

CDR3 protein: CASSRLGTDTQYF. As DNA, the CDR3 is TGTGCCAGTAGTAGACTCGGCACAGATACGCAGTATTTT. The J gene is TRBJ2-3, the V gene TRBV19; D is undetermined. V lost 4 bases to trimming and J lost 1 base, with 6 bases between them. Germline V gives CDR1 LNHDA, CDR2 SQIVND (reference sequence). This CDR3 is 13 amino acids long.

The chain has TRBV18 and TRBJ2-2; D possibly uses TRBD1 or TRBD2 (5 bases each). Germline V gene sequence: CDR1 KGHSH, CDR2 LQKENI. V lost 6 bases and J 0 bases, leaving 17 bases between the germline ends. The CDR3 sequence is 17 residues long. The CDR3 sequence is CASSPRGASPNTGELFF. For the CDR3, the DNA is TGTGCCAGCTCCCCGAGGGGTGCCAGCCCGAACACCGGGGAGCTGTTTTTT.

The rearrangement uses TRBV4-2 and TRBJ2-7, with a tentative D call TRBD1 (6 bases). CDR3 length: 13 residues. Germline CDR1 LGHNA, CDR2 YNFKEQ. Trimming removed 4 bases at V and 5 bases at J, with 12 bases between. CDR3: CASSRLQGDEQYF. DNA for the CDR3: TGTGCCAGCAGCCGACTACAGGGCGACGAGCAGTACTTC.

The rearrangement joins TRBV14 to TRBJ1-3; D not certain. Germline CDR1 and CDR2: SGHDN and FVKESK. V was trimmed by 7 bases and J by 4 bases, leaving 8 bases between them. The CDR3 sequence is 12 residues long. CDR3 in amino acids: CASTGFGNTIYF. Here the CDR3 DNA reads TGTGCCAGCACCGGGTTCGGAAACACCATATATTTT. The full variable domain, its missing parts supplied by reference TRBV14 and TRBJ1-3, is EAGVTQFPSHSVIEKGQTVTLRCDPISGHDNLYWYRRVMGKEIKFLLHFVKESKQDESGMPNNRFLAERTGGTYSTLKVQPAELEDSGVYFCASTGFGNTIYFGEGSWLTVV.

The rearrangement joins TRBV28 to TRBJ2-1, with 7 bases that match TRBD1. Trimming removed 6 bases from V and 8 bases from J; junction bases left unmatched: 7. Germline values: CDR1 MDHEN, CDR2 SYDVKM. The CDR3 has 13 amino acids. The CDR3 DNA is TGTGCCAGCAGGACAGGGATTTTATATGAGCAGTTCTTC. Amino acids: CASRTGILYEQFF.

The rearrangement joins TRBV6-4 to TRBJ2-7; D is unresolved. The germline gives CDR1 MRHNA, CDR2 SNTAGT. V lost 8 bases and J lost 3, with 17 bases in between. There are 14 residues in the CDR3. CDR3 bases: TGTGCCAGCCCCCTGGACGGACGGATCTACGAGCAGTACTTC. Its translation is CASPLDGRIYEQYF.

The chain is built from TRBV11-2 and TRBJ2-3; a weak D match, TRBD2 (5 bases). Deletions cut 7 bases from V and 8 bases from J, with 13 bases between. Germline V gene data show CDR1 as SGHAT and CDR2 as FQNNGV. This CDR3 comprises 12 residues. The CDR3 DNA sequence: TGTGCCAGCACCTCTAAAAGCGGTACGCAGTATTTT. Protein sequence: CASTSKSGTQYF.

The rearrangement joins TRBV5-1 to TRBJ2-5; D is unclear. The CDR3 is made up of 14 amino acids. The V gene lost 2 bases and the J gene lost 2 bases, with 10 bases spanning the gap. CDR1 and CDR2 (germline): SGHRS, YFSETQ. This CDR3 reads CASSFGLPQETQYF. Written as DNA, the CDR3 is TGCGCCAGCAGCTTCGGCCTCCCACAAGAGACCCAGTACTTC. Combining the CDR3 with reference TRBV5-1 and TRBJ2-5 gives the whole variable domain KAGVTQTPRYLIKTRGQQVTLSCSPISGHRSVSWYQQTPGQGLQFLFEYFSETQRNKGNFPGRFSGRQFSNSRSEMNVSTLELGDSALYLCASSFGLPQETQYFGPGTRLLVL.

This chain uses TRBV7-2 with TRBJ2-2; D is uncertain. Germline CDR1 is SGHTA and CDR2 is FQGNSA. There are 13 residues in the CDR3. V lost 5 bases and J lost 8, with 12 bases in between. In nucleotides, the CDR3 is TGTGCCAGCAGCCGTGGAGACGTGGGGGAGCTGTTTTTT. Encoded protein: CASSRGDVGELFF. The full variable domain, its missing parts supplied by reference TRBV7-2 and TRBJ2-2, is GAGVSQSPSNKVTEKGKDVELRCDPISGHTALYWYRQSLGQGLEFLIYFQGNSAPDKSGLPSDRFSAERTGGSVSTLTIQRTQQEDSAVYLCASSRGDVGELFFGEGSRLTVL.

The V call is TRBV18, the J call TRBJ2-3; D is undetermined. CDR1 KGHSH and CDR2 LQKENI come from the germline V gene. V shed 3 bases and J shed 6 bases, with 16 bases lying between them. There are 15 residues in the CDR3. This chain's CDR3 is CASSPTHKSADTQYF. Here the CDR3 DNA reads TGTGCCAGCTCACCTACCCACAAGTCTGCGGATACGCAGTATTTT.

This clone was recorded once. The CDR3 DNA sequence: TGTGCCAGCAGCCGAAATAGCGGGAGGGTTCTCTACGAGCAGTACTTC. It specifies CASSRNSGRVLYEQYF. This rearrangement joins TRBV13 to TRBJ2-7, with 11 bases lining up with TRBD2. The CDR3 is 16 amino acids. Unmatched junction bases numbered 9, after V lost 5 bases and J lost 3 bases. The germline CDR1 and CDR2 sequences are PRHDT and FYEKMQ (reference sequence).

The rearrangement uses TRBV30 and TRBJ2-3; 8 nucleotides match TRBD2. This CDR3 comprises 15 residues. CDR1 is GTSNPN, CDR2 SVGIG, per germline (reference sequence). The V and J ends lost 2 bases and 4 bases, in that order; junction bases with no gene match: 8. CDR3 amino acids: CAWSTRGGMADTQYF. The CDR3 nucleotides are TGTGCCTGGAGTACCCGGGGGGGGATGGCAGATACGCAGTATTTT. Looking up the rest from reference TRBV30 and TRBJ2-3 gives the full variable domain: SQTIHQWPATLVQPVGSPLSLECTVEGTSNPNLYWYRQAAGRGLQLLFYSVGIGQISSEVPQNLSASRPQDRQFILSSKKLLLSDSGFYLCAWSTRGGMADTQYFGPGTRLTVL.

The rearrangement links TRBV11-2 to TRBJ2-5; perhaps TRBD1 as D (6 bases). CDR1 is SGHAT, CDR2 FQNNGV, per germline. The CDR3 covers 13 residues. Trimming took off 5 bases at V and 4 bases at J, with 11 bases between the two ends. This CDR3 reads CASSRKTGETQYF. CDR3 DNA sequence: TGTGCCAGCAGCCGAAAGACAGGAGAGACCCAGTACTTC.

The chain has TRBV7-2 and TRBJ2-6, with D unresolved. The V and J ends lost 8 bases and 0 bases respectively, with 11 bases between them. The CDR3 covers 15 residues. Germline loops: CDR1 SGHTA, CDR2 FQGNSA. CDR3 region: CASGPEVSGANVLTF. In nucleotides, the CDR3 is TGTGCCAGCGGCCCCGAGGTCTCTGGGGCCAACGTCCTGACTTTC.

This chain links TRBV7-3 with TRBJ1-4; TRBD1 agrees at 8 bases. The CDR3 consists of 15 residues. V lost 1 base, J lost 4 bases, and 2 bases stayed unmatched. CDR1 SGHTA and CDR2 FQGTGA come from the germline V gene. CDR3 region: CASSLNGQGNEKLFF. In nucleotides, the CDR3 is TGTGCCAGCAGCTTAAACGGACAGGGTAATGAAAAACTGTTTTTT.

The V and J genes are TRBV10-3 and TRBJ2-7, with TRBD1 matching over 8 bases. Unmatched junction bases numbered 8, after V lost 6 bases and J lost 1 base. Germline CDR1 and CDR2: ENHRY and SYGVKD. The CDR3 extends over 15 amino acids. The CDR3 nucleotides read TGTGCCATCAGCCTCGGACAGGGCCTGTCCTACGAGCAGTACTTC. This encodes CAISLGQGLSYEQYF.

The chain employs TRBV5-6 and TRBJ2-5; D not resolved. Germline V gene lookup returns CDR1 SGHDT and CDR2 YYEEEE. The length of the CDR3 is 13 residues. The ends were cut back, 0 bases at V and 1 base at J, with 4 bases in the middle. The CDR3 region is CASSLASQETQYF. The CDR3 nucleotides read TGTGCCAGCAGCTTGGCCTCCCAAGAGACCCAGTACTTC.

The rearrangement joins TRBV9 to TRBJ1-4; the D gene is possibly TRBD1 (5 bases). V was clipped by 0 bases and J by 6 bases, with 12 bases between them. Germline V gene data show CDR1 as SGDLS and CDR2 as YYNGEE. This CDR3 region has 15 residues. This CDR3 is CASSVGRGRDEKLFF. The DNA of the CDR3 is TGTGCCAGCAGCGTAGGTAGGGGCAGGGATGAAAAACTGTTTTTT.

The J gene is TRBJ2-3, the V gene TRBV19; D perhaps matches TRBD2 (6 bases). V was shortened by 7 bases and J by 2 bases, with 13 bases between the two germline ends. The CDR3 consists of 14 residues. Germline lookup yields CDR1 LNHDA and CDR2 SQIVND (reference sequence). The CDR3 DNA sequence: TGTGCCAGTAATCGGAGGGGAACCACAGATACGCAGTATTTT. Amino acid sequence: CASNRRGTTDTQYF.

The count of this clone is one. The same CDR3 arises from other DNA sequences in this sample as well. The rearrangement joins TRBV18 to TRBJ2-1, with D perhaps matching TRBD2 (6 bases). The germline gives CDR1 KGHSH, CDR2 LQKENI. The CDR3 contains 15 residues. V dropped 2 bases and J dropped 0 bases, with 8 bases sitting between them. CDR3 in DNA: TGTGCCAGCTCACCAGTGACTAGCTCCTACAATGAGCAGTTCTTC. Translating it yields CASSPVTSSYNEQFF.

The genes are TRBV9 and TRBJ2-3; D perhaps matches TRBD2 (5 bases). Trimming removed 0 bases at V and 2 bases at J, with 10 bases between. Germline V gene lookup returns CDR1 SGDLS and CDR2 YYNGEE. The CDR3 is 15 amino acids. CDR3: CASSVAVGVTDTQYF. CDR3 nucleotide sequence: TGTGCCAGCAGCGTAGCGGTGGGAGTCACAGATACGCAGTATTTT.

The CDR3 DNA sequence: TGTGCCAGCAGTTTAAGGGCCAGAAATGAGCAGTTCTTC. Encoded protein: CASSLRARNEQFF. The rearrangement uses TRBV27 and TRBJ2-1; D uncertain. The CDR3 consists of 13 residues. Trimming took off 2 bases at V and 7 bases at J, with 9 bases between the two ends. Germline assignment: CDR1 MNHEY and CDR2 SMNVEV (reference sequence).

The chain carries TRBV19 and TRBJ1-2, with 9 positions matching TRBD1. This CDR3 region has 15 residues. Germline CDR1 and CDR2: LNHDA and SQIVND (reference sequence). V shed 5 bases and J 4 bases; nucleotides not matched to a gene: 8. CDR3 amino acids: CASSRGPTGGYGYTF. In DNA, the CDR3 is TGTGCCAGTAGTCGAGGACCGACAGGGGGCTATGGCTACACCTTC.

The gene calls are TRBV9 and TRBJ2-1; 8 bases match TRBD1. The trim removed 0 bases at V and 9 bases at J, leaving 8 bases unmatched. The CDR3 spans 15 residues. Germline V gives CDR1 SGDLS, CDR2 YYNGEE. CDR3 sequence (DNA): TGTGCCAGCAGCGTAGGGCAGGGGGCGGTCAGTGAGCAGTTCTTC. Translated: CASSVGQGAVSEQFF.

The genes are TRBV6-1 and TRBJ2-7; the match to TRBD1 covers 8 bases. The V segment lost 7 bases and the J segment 4 bases; nucleotides outside the gene matches: 6. The CDR3 sequence is 13 residues long. Looked up from germline, CDR1 is MNHNS and CDR2 is SASEGT. The chain's CDR3 is CASNVQGAYEQYF. CDR3 DNA: TGTGCCAGCAATGTGCAGGGGGCTTACGAGCAGTACTTC.